The 21 T cell receptor beta chains presented below share a single source sample, sequenced in a study of T cell responses to AZD1222 COVID-19 vaccine. Sequencing was performed with immunoSEQ multiplex PCR; in TCRdb, only in-frame clones are kept and a portion is missing. The sample has 150,000 to 180,000 clones, about 85% seen once; the top ten hold 6.9%. The sample was peripheral blood, taken after recovery from COVID-19. These receptors came from an adult who had recovered from COVID-19.

In its sample, this clone was seen once. V and J are TRBV5-3 and TRBJ2-1; a possible D gene is TRBD2 (6 bases). TRBV5-3 belongs to the ORF category, with a function that is uncertain. The CDR3 extends over 18 amino acids. Trimming took 4 bases from V and 4 from J, leaving 24 bases between them. As DNA, the CDR3 is TGTGCCAGAAGCCTCCGGCTGAAAACTAGGAGGGTTTACAATGAGCAGTTCTTC. Translated, it gives CARSLRLKTRRVYNEQFF.

V usage is TRBV27 and J usage is TRBJ2-3; D may be TRBD1 (5 bases). V lost 5 bases and J 1 base, leaving 13 bases between the germline ends. The CDR3 is 15 residues long. CDR1 MNHEY and CDR2 SMNVEV come from the germline V gene (reference sequence). The CDR3 DNA is TGTGCCAGCAGTCCACGAAGGGGCCGCACAGATACGCAGTATTTT. Translated, it gives CASSPRRGRTDTQYF.

This clone was seen only once. Within the sample, other DNA sequences also encode this same CDR3. The genes are TRBV20-1 and TRBJ1-2; D ambiguous. The CDR3 has 11 residues. V was pared by 3 bases and J by 5 bases, with 7 bases between. Germline loops: CDR1 DFQATT, CDR2 SNEGSKA (reference sequence). The CDR3 nucleotides read TGCAGTGCTAGGGACGGATATGGCTACACCTTC. This sequence encodes CSARDGYGYTF.

In its sample, this clone was seen once. CDR3 region: CASIGRSYEQYF. The CDR3 bases are TGTGCCAGCATAGGGCGGTCCTACGAGCAGTACTTC. The rearrangement joins TRBV2 to TRBJ2-7, with unresolved D. The CDR3 has 12 residues. The ends were cut back, 7 bases at V and 1 base at J, with 8 bases in the middle. The germline CDR1 and CDR2 sequences are SNHLY and FYNNEI.

This clone appeared once. One end of the junction fails to match germline, which may point to a read error. J is TRBJ2-2 and V is TRBV30; possibly TRBD1 or TRBD2 for D (6 bases each). Germline CDR1 GTSNPN, CDR2 SVGIG (reference sequence). The CDR3 has 14 residues. CDR3 bases: TGTGCTTGGACGAGAGGGGGAGGTACCGGGGAGCTGTTTTTT. Translating it yields CAWTRGGGTGELFF.

The rearrangement joins TRBV5-3 to TRBJ2-7, with D unclear. TRBV5-3 is designated an ORF whose function remains uncertain. V gave up 0 bases and J gave up 3 bases, with 16 bases separating them. This CDR3 has 16 residues. The CDR3 DNA reads as TGTGCCAGAAGCTTGGCTGGTTCGCCAGGAAACTACGAGCAGTACTTC. It yields the protein CARSLAGSPGNYEQYF.

The chain is built from TRBV3-1 (or the pseudogene TRBV3-2) and TRBJ1-4; D is possibly TRBD1 (6 bases). The germline CDR1 and CDR2 sequences are LGHDT and YNNKEL (reference sequence). Deletions cut 5 bases from V and 3 bases from J, with 13 bases between. CDR3 length: 15 residues. For the CDR3, the DNA is TGTGCCAGCAGCTTGGGGGGCGGTGCTAATGAAAAACTGTTTTTT. Its protein product is CASSLGGGANEKLFF.

The CDR3 sequence: CASSQDPAGGNGNEQFF. CDR3 coding DNA: TGCGCCAGCAGCCAAGACCCTGCAGGGGGGAACGGCAATGAGCAGTTCTTC. The V call is TRBV4-3, the J call TRBJ2-1, with D maybe TRBD1 (7 bases). Germline V gene sequence: CDR1 LGHNA, CDR2 YSLEER. Trimming removed 0 bases at V and 6 bases at J, with 18 bases between. The CDR3 is 17 amino acids.

The rearrangement uses TRBV14 and TRBJ2-7, with D possibly matching TRBD2 (5 bases). CDR1 and CDR2 from the germline V gene are SGHDN and FVKESK. Trimming left V 0 bases short and J 13 bases short, with 13 bases between. This CDR3 has 12 residues. CDR3 protein: CASSQDHGVGYF. DNA of the CDR3: TGTGCCAGCAGCCAAGATCACGGGGTTGGATACTTC.

The chain employs TRBV2 and TRBJ2-7, with D possibly matching TRBD2 (6 bases). V gave up 7 bases and J gave up 0 bases, with 13 bases separating them. CDR1 is SNHLY and CDR2 is FYNNEI in the germline V gene. CDR3 size: 14 residues. As DNA, the CDR3 is TGTGCCAGCAACCTGGAGGGTACCTCCTACGAGCAGTACTTC. Encoded protein: CASNLEGTSYEQYF.

V is TRBV2 and J is TRBJ2-1; a weak D match, TRBD2 (7 bases). The CDR3 has 15 amino acids. With 5 bases removed from V and 4 bases from J, the gap between germline ends came to 15 bases. Germline CDR1 SNHLY, CDR2 FYNNEI. The CDR3 spells CASSLAGATYNEQFF. Here the CDR3 DNA reads TGTGCCAGCAGTCTTGCGGGGGCGACATACAATGAGCAGTTCTTC.

This clone showed up just once. The genes are TRBV5-1 and TRBJ1-6; D not certain. The CDR3 covers 17 residues. The germline V gene encodes CDR1 SGHRS and CDR2 YFSETQ. Between the trimmed V and J ends, which lost 4 bases and 0 bases, there was a span of 14 bases. In nucleotides, the CDR3 is TGCGCCAGCAGCCCGATGGACCGTAGCTCCTATAATTCACCCCTCCACTTT. It is translated as CASSPMDRSSYNSPLHF.

The V call is TRBV2, the J call TRBJ1-5, with D hard to call. The germline V and J ends were trimmed by 3 bases and 0 bases, with 3 bases remaining between them. CDR1 is SNHLY and CDR2 is FYNNEI in the germline V gene. The CDR3 is 13 residues long. CDR3 in DNA: TGTGCCAGCAGTGAGGCTAGCAATCAGCCCCAGCATTTT. Translated: CASSEASNQPQHF.

The gene calls are TRBV5-4 and TRBJ1-2; unclear D gene. CDR3 length: 15 residues. Germline assignment: CDR1 SGHNT and CDR2 YYREEE (reference sequence). The V end lost 7 bases, the J end lost 0 bases, and 16 bases lay between the germline ends. The CDR3 bases are TGTGCCAGCTCTACCCGGGCCAGCTCTAACTATGGCTACACCTTC. Its protein is CASSTRASSNYGYTF. The variable domain in full, with the rest retrieved from reference TRBV5-4 and TRBJ1-2, is ETGVTQSPTHLIKTRGQQVTLRCSSQSGHNTVSWYQQALGQGPQFIFQYYREEENGRGNFPPRFSGLQFPNYSSELNVNALELDDSALYLCASSTRASSNYGYTFGSGTRLTVV.

This rearrangement joins TRBV28 to TRBJ2-7; no firm D call. CDR1 and CDR2 (germline): MDHEN, SYDVKM. This CDR3 region has 15 residues. The germline V and J ends were trimmed by 3 bases and 4 bases, with 16 bases remaining between them. CDR3 sequence: CASSFPTATLYEQYF. CDR3 nucleotide sequence: TGTGCCAGCAGTTTCCCTACAGCGACCCTTTACGAGCAGTACTTC.

The chain has TRBV5-4 and TRBJ1-1; TRBD1 matches 7 bases. The CDR3 totals 17 residues. Germline CDR1 and CDR2: SGHNT and YYREEE (reference sequence). The V and J ends lost 7 bases and 0 bases, in that order; junction bases with no gene match: 15. As DNA, the CDR3 is TGTGCCAGCGGAACCAGGGGGGGCAGAACAATGAACACTGAAGCTTTCTTT. Translation: CASGTRGGRTMNTEAFF. Complete variable domain (other parts from reference TRBV5-4 and TRBJ1-1): ETGVTQSPTHLIKTRGQQVTLRCSSQSGHNTVSWYQQALGQGPQFIFQYYREEENGRGNFPPRFSGLQFPNYSSELNVNALELDDSALYLCASGTRGGRTMNTEAFFGQGTRLTVV.

The genes are TRBV6-5 and TRBJ1-1; D unclear. Germline V gene sequence: CDR1 MNHEY, CDR2 SVGAGI. This CDR3 contains 14 residues. The V and J ends lost 6 bases and 0 bases respectively, with 11 bases between them. The CDR3, as DNA: TGTGCCAGCAGAGGCAGGATCATGAACACTGAAGCTTTCTTT. Its translation: CASRGRIMNTEAFF.

V usage is TRBV7-8 and J usage is TRBJ2-2, with D possibly matching TRBD1 (6 bases). V was clipped by 6 bases and J by 7 bases, with 18 bases between them. The CDR3 covers 15 residues. CDR1 and CDR2 from the germline V gene are SGHVS and FQNEAQ. CDR3 region: CASRMVGGAGGELFF. In nucleotides, the CDR3 is TGTGCCAGCAGGATGGTAGGGGGAGCTGGCGGGGAGCTGTTTTTT.

The rearrangement links TRBV9 to TRBJ1-5; possible D gene TRBD1, 6 bases. Trimming took 0 bases from V and 6 from J, leaving 13 bases between them. The CDR3 totals 15 residues. Germline V gene sequence: CDR1 SGDLS, CDR2 YYNGEE. CDR3 coding DNA: TGTGCCAGCAGCGTAGGCCCAACAGGGCCTCAGCCCCAGCATTTT. This gives the protein CASSVGPTGPQPQHF.

This chain connects TRBV5-6 to TRBJ1-1; D is unresolved. CDR1 is SGHDT and CDR2 is YYEEEE in the germline V gene. V was cut by 2 bases and J by 7 bases, with 18 bases left in between. CDR3 length: 15 amino acids. The CDR3 sequence is CASSFPFSDNLEAFF. DNA of the CDR3: TGTGCCAGCAGCTTCCCTTTCTCCGATAACCTTGAAGCTTTCTTT.

The chain links TRBV6-5 to TRBJ1-5, with 8 bases fitting TRBD1. Germline assignment: CDR1 MNHEY and CDR2 SVGAGI. This CDR3 is 14 amino acids long. The ends lost 7 bases at V and 4 bases at J; junction bases unmatched: 6. Here the CDR3 DNA reads TGTGCCAGCACGCTGAGACAGGGGAATCAGCCCCAGCATTTT. This codes for CASTLRQGNQPQHF.